The sequence of this T cell receptor (beta chain) was determined in a study of patients and donors after allogeneic stem cell transplantation. TCRdb reprocessed the RT-PCR reads via MiXCR and lists one record per CDR3 protein. The table lists 150,000 to 200,000 distinct CDR3 sequences, 24% of them singletons. Per the germline V gene, CDR1 is MNHNS and CDR2 is SASEGT. The CDR3 consists of 16 residues. The V gene lost 0 bases and the J gene lost 4 bases, with 12 bases spanning the gap. V gene TRBV6-1 combines with J gene TRBJ1-4; D not resolved. This TCR came from a human donor who was either an allogeneic HSCT recipient or a stem cell or donor lymphocyte infusion donor (not recorded which). It is not recorded whose cells these are; they may come from a transplant donor. Sequencing input: blood, either unsorted or a sorted T cell fraction (not recorded which). CDR3 protein: CASSEAPRQINEKLFF. The DNA for the CDR3 is TGTGCCAGCAGTGAAGCGCCAAGGCAGATTAATGAAAAACTGTTTTTT.